This section outlines one T cell receptor (beta chain) sequence together with its context. These data belong to a study of blood T cell repertoires in COVID-19. At the level of the study: In each case, the material was cDNA or gDNA derived from T cells, B-cell-depleted T cells, or PBMCs.

In the study's own analysis: Reference gene primer amplification gave nucleated cell count estimates. Data came from immunoSEQ multiplex PCR; TCRdb stores just in-frame clones and leaves some out. V, J and clone size are taken as reported in that table, and D and trimming were inferred from the DNA itself. The sample gives 200,000 or so clones, 88% of which show up once; approximately 2.3% is in the top ten. The V and J ends lost 2 bases and 4 bases, in that order; junction bases with no gene match: 3. This CDR3 has 15 residues. Germline CDR1 and CDR2: SGHNT and YYREEE (reference sequence). The chain has TRBV5-4 and TRBJ2-1, with 10 nucleotides matching TRBD2. Sequenced sample: peripheral blood. The receptor's source is a man in his 70s with active or convalescent COVID-19. The CDR3 nucleotides read TGTGCCAGCAGCTTAGCGGGGGGGAGATACAATGAGCAGTTCTTC. Its translation is CASSLAGGRYNEQFF.